Listed below are T cell receptor beta chains from one sample, sequenced in a study of cytomegalovirus exposure and HLA in healthy donors. The assay was immunoSEQ multiplex PCR, and TCRdb's table has in-frame clones only and misses some. The sample includes more than 55,000 clones, more than 70% of them seen just once. Specimen: PBMCs. The source of these receptors is a young woman in good health and CMV-seronegative. Each CDR3 is given with its conserved first and last residue. Fields, in order: D gene, J gene, V gene, clone size, CDR3 DNA, CDR3 protein. A D gene is named only where the DNA matches it firmly. The size entry is marked missing in some rows and otherwise reads once, few, many or a size class.

- | TRBJ2-1 | TRBV28 | - | TGTGCCAGTCTTCCCCTCGGGCTAGCGATCCACAATGAGCAGTTCTTC | CASLPLGLAIHNEQFF
TRBD2 | TRBJ2-7 | TRBV29-1 | - | TGCAGCGCGGGGGGGGGAGGCGAGCAGTACTTC | CSAGGGGEQYF
- | TRBJ2-1 | TRBV14 | - | TGTGCCAGCAGCCAGCAGCAAACAGGGGAGCAGTTCTTC | CASSQQQTGEQFF
TRBD1 | TRBJ1-2 | TRBV10-3 | few | TGTGCCATCAGTGAGGGACAGGACCATGGCTACACCTTC | CAISEGQDHGYTF
TRBD2 | TRBJ2-1 | TRBV5-6 | - | TGTGCCAGCACCAAGTCGGGGGGGAGAGAGTTCTTC | CASTKSGGREFF
TRBD1 | TRBJ2-6 | TRBV27 | - | TGTGCCAGCAGTTTAGAGACAGGGGGACCCGGGGCCAACGTCCTGACTTTC | CASSLETGGPGANVLTF
- | TRBJ1-5 | TRBV30 | - | TGTGCCTGGAGTGTGAACAGTCATCAGCCCCAGCATTTT | CAWSVNSHQPQHF
TRBD1 | TRBJ2-6 | TRBV5-6 | - | TGTGCCAGCAGCTTGGAAGGCCGACAGGGGGCGCGTGGGGCCAACGTCCTGACTTTC | CASSLEGRQGARGANVLTF
- | TRBJ1-3 | TRBV7-2 | - | TGTGCCAGCAGCCCCCAGGGCTCTGGAAACACCATATATTTT | CASSPQGSGNTIYF
- | TRBJ2-3 | TRBV19 | - | TGTGCCAGTAGTACCCTAAGCACAGATACGCAGTATTTT | CASSTLSTDTQYF
- | TRBJ1-5 | TRBV30 | - | TGTGCCTGGAGTTTCCGGGACAATCAGCCCCAGCATTTT | CAWSFRDNQPQHF
- | TRBJ1-2 | TRBV11-2 | - | TGTGCCAGCAGCTCCCCGCGCGGGGGTCGCCCTAACTATGGCTACACCTTC | CASSSPRGGRPNYGYTF
TRBD2 | TRBJ2-3 | TRBV5-4 | - | TGTGCCAGCAGCTTAAGCGGGGGGGCCACAGATACGCAGTATTTT | CASSLSGGATDTQYF
TRBD1 | TRBJ1-1 | TRBV5-1 | - | TGCGCCAGCAGCGCACAGGGGGCAGCTTTCTTT | CASSAQGAAFF